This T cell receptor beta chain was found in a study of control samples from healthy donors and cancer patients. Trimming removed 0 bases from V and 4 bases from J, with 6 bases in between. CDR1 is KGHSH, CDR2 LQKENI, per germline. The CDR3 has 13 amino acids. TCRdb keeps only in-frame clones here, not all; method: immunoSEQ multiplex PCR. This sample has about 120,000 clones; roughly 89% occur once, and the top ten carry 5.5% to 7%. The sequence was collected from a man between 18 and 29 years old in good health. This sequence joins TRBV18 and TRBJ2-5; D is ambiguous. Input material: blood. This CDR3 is CASSPPAGETQYF. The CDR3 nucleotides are TGTGCCAGCTCACCACCAGCAGGAGAGACCCAGTACTTC.